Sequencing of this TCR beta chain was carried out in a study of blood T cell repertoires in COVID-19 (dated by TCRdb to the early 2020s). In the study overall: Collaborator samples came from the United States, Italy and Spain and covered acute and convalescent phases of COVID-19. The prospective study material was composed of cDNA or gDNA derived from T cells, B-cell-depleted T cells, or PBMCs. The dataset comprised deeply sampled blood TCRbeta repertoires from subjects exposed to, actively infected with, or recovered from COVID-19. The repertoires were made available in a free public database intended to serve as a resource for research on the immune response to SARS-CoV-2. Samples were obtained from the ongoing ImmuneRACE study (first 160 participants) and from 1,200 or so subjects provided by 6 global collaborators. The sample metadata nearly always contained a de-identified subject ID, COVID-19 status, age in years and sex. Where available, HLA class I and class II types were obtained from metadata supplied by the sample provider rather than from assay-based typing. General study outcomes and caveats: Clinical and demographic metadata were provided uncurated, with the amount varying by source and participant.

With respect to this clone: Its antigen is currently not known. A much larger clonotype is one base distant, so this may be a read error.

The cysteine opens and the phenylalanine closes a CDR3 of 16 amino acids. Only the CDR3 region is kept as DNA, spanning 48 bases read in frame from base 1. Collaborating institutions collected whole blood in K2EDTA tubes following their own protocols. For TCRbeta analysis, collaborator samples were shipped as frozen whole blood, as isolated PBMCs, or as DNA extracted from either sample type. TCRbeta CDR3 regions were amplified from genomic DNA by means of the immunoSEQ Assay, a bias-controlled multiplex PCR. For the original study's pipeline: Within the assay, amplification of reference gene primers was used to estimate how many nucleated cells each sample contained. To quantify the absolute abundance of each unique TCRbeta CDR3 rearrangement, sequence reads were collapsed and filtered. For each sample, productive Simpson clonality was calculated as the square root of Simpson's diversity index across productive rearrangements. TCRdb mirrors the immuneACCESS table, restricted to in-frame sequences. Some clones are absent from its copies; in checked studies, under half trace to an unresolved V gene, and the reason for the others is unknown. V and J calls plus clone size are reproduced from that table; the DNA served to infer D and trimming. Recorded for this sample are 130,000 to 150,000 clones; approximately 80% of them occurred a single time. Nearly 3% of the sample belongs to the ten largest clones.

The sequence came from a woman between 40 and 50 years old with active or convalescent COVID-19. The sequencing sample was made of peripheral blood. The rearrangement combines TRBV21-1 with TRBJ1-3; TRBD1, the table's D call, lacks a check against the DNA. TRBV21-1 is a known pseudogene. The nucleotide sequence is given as TGTGCCAGCAGCAAAAGGACAGGGCACTCTGAAAACACCATATATTTT. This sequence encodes CASSKRTGHSENTIYF.